The entry that follows covers one TCR beta chain sequence. This record comes from a study of tumor-infiltrating lymphocytes in localized non-small cell lung cancer. The data were produced by immunoSEQ multiplex PCR, yet TCRdb's version contains in-frame clones alone and is incomplete. Altogether 13,000 or so clones are present, about four fifths being singletons, with the ten largest covering around 12%. The V gene end was trimmed by 1 base and the J gene end by 2 bases; junction bases not matched to a gene: 3. CDR3 length equals 15 residues. Germline assignment: CDR1 LGHNA and CDR2 YSLEER. This sequence joins TRBV4-3 and TRBJ2-7; 9 bases align to TRBD2. Sequenced: lung tumor tissue. The sequence derives from a human donor with non-small cell lung cancer. The CDR3: CASSQVSGRAYEQYF. Here the CDR3 DNA reads TGCGCCAGCAGCCAAGTTAGCGGGAGAGCCTACGAGCAGTACTTC.